These 10 T cell receptor beta chains were sequenced from one sample in a study of shared clonotypes between healthy human individuals. Sequencing was performed with immunoSEQ multiplex PCR; in TCRdb, only in-frame clones are kept and a portion is missing. The sample has 1 million to 1.3 million clones, about 80% seen once; the top ten hold 0.61%. The sequenced material came from memory CD4+ T cells from PBMCs. The subset is: CD45RA-negative fraction. The receptor source for this set is a man younger than 35 in good health. Some clones in this sample may be carry-over from other donors' samples.

This chain joins TRBV7-9 and TRBJ1-2; no clear D. Per the germline V gene, CDR1 is SEHNR and CDR2 is FQNEAQ (reference sequence). The CDR3 runs 12 residues. V lost 4 bases to trimming and J lost 7 bases, with 10 bases between them. CDR3 sequence reads: CASSSDGFGYTF. The CDR3 DNA follows: TGTGCCAGCAGCTCGGACGGATTTGGCTACACCTTC.

This chain connects TRBV28 to TRBJ2-7; D gene ambiguous. The CDR3 is made up of 13 amino acids. V lost 4 bases and J lost 13, with 20 bases in between. Germline V gives CDR1 MDHEN, CDR2 SYDVKM. The CDR3 DNA follows: TGTGCCAGCAGTTCTCTAACTGCTCTCGCTGCTTACTTC. Translated: CASSSLTALAAYF.

The chain combines TRBV30 with TRBJ1-4; possibly TRBD1 for D (6 bases). This CDR3 comprises 15 residues. CDR1 GTSNPN and CDR2 SVGIG come from the germline V gene (reference sequence). Deletions cut 6 bases from V and 2 bases from J, with 16 bases between. This CDR3 reads CACPLGGQTNEKLFF. The CDR3 DNA follows: TGTGCCTGCCCCTTAGGGGGGCAGACTAATGAAAAACTGTTTTTT.

The rearrangement links TRBV28 to TRBJ1-2; D is perhaps TRBD1 (6 bases). Trimming removed 6 bases at V and 8 bases at J, with 19 bases between. Germline-derived CDR1 and CDR2 are MDHEN and SYDVKM. This CDR3 contains 14 residues. The CDR3 protein is CASRRGASSGGYTF. DNA of the CDR3: TGTGCCAGCAGGAGGGGGGCCTCCTCCGGGGGCTACACCTTC.

V usage is TRBV15 and J usage is TRBJ2-3; 9 nucleotides align to TRBD2. Germline lookup yields CDR1 LNHNV and CDR2 YYDKDF (reference sequence). The CDR3 covers 15 residues. V lost 5 bases to trimming and J lost 6 bases; unmatched junction nucleotides: 9. CDR3 in amino acids: CATSRSASGRDTQYF. CDR3 bases: TGTGCCACCAGCCGATCAGCCAGCGGGAGGGATACGCAGTATTTT. Full variable domain (missing parts from reference TRBV15 and TRBJ2-3): DAMVIQNPRYQVTQFGKPVTLSCSQTLNHNVMYWYQQKSSQAPKLLFHYYDKDFNNEADTPDNFQSRRPNTSFCFLDIRSPGLGDTAMYLCATSRSASGRDTQYFGPGTRLTVL.

In this sample, this clone turned up once. The genes are TRBV11-1 and TRBJ2-3; perhaps TRBD2 as D (6 bases). The length of the CDR3 is 14 residues. With 2 bases removed from V and 4 bases from J, the gap between germline ends came to 10 bases. Per the germline V gene, CDR1 is SGHAT and CDR2 is FQDESV (reference sequence). CDR3 sequence reads: CASSLNWGADTQYF. CDR3 DNA sequence: TGTGCCAGCAGCTTAAACTGGGGGGCAGATACGCAGTATTTT.

The chain couples TRBV28 to TRBJ1-3; D uncertain. This CDR3 has 12 amino acids. Germline V gene sequence: CDR1 MDHEN, CDR2 SYDVKM. Trimming shortened V by 6 bases and J by 5 bases, and 8 bases separated the two germline ends. CDR3: CASSPLRNTIYF. The CDR3 nucleotides are TGTGCCAGCAGCCCACTGCGAAACACCATATATTTT.

The chain is built from TRBV6-5 and TRBJ2-7; 7 positions agree with TRBD2. The germline V gene has CDR1 MNHEY and CDR2 SVGAGI. V lost 5 bases, J lost 4 bases, and 5 bases stayed unmatched. The CDR3 contains 13 residues. CDR3 DNA: TGTGCCAGCAGTCAAACTAGCGCATACGAGCAGTACTTC. Translation: CASSQTSAYEQYF.

This chain connects TRBV7-9 to TRBJ2-5; D not resolved. Germline loops: CDR1 SEHNR, CDR2 FQNEAQ (reference sequence). Trimming left V 4 bases short and J 7 bases short, with 13 bases between. The CDR3 spans 13 residues. CDR3 coding DNA: TGTGCCAGCAGCTCAGTGGGTTTGTGGACCCAGTACTTC. Translation gives CASSSVGLWTQYF. The variable domain in full, completed from reference TRBV7-9 and TRBJ2-5, reads DTGVSQNPRHKITKRGQNVTFRCDPISEHNRLYWYRQTLGQGPEFLTYFQNEAQLEKSRLLSDRFSAERPKGSFSTLEIQRTEQGDSAMYLCASSSVGLWTQYFGPGTRLLVL.

The chain employs TRBV5-1 and TRBJ1-3; D is undetermined. Looked up from germline, CDR1 is SGHRS and CDR2 is YFSETQ. CDR3 length: 14 amino acids. V dropped 0 bases and J dropped 0 bases, with 4 bases sitting between them. The CDR3 DNA sequence: TGCGCCAGCAGCTTGGAGTTCTCTGGAAACACCATATATTTT. Its translation: CASSLEFSGNTIYF. Looking up the rest from reference TRBV5-1 and TRBJ1-3 gives the full variable domain: KAGVTQTPRYLIKTRGQQVTLSCSPISGHRSVSWYQQTPGQGLQFLFEYFSETQRNKGNFPGRFSGRQFSNSRSEMNVSTLELGDSALYLCASSLEFSGNTIYFGEGSWLTVV.